This TCR beta chain was obtained from a study of blood T cell repertoires in COVID-19. Study context: From the United States, Italy and Spain came samples of acute and convalescent COVID-19.

In the original analysis: Nucleated cell counts were estimated from reference gene primer amplification. TCRdb keeps only in-frame clones here, not all; method: immunoSEQ multiplex PCR. From that table come the V and J calls and clone size; the DNA was used to work out D and trimming. The sample yields around 180,000 clones, around 85% seen once. Looked up from germline, CDR1 is LGHNA and CDR2 is YSLEER. V lost 1 base and J lost 8, with 8 bases in between. The CDR3 totals 12 residues. Turning to this clone: Distinct nucleotide sequences in the sample also encode this CDR3.

The receptor was isolated from a man between 65 and 85 years old with active or convalescent COVID-19. The sample was peripheral blood. The chain combines TRBV4-3 with TRBJ1-1; perhaps TRBD1 as D (6 bases). The CDR3 nucleotides are TGCGCCAGCAGCCAAGCGGACAGCGAAGCTTTCTTT. It encodes CASSQADSEAFF.